This T cell receptor (beta chain) emerged from a study of CD8+CD57+ T cells in acquired aplastic anemia. For the study at large: Sorted CD4+ and CD8+ cells yielded roughly 3 ug of DNA on average.

The germline CDR1 and CDR2 sequences are SGDLS and YYNGEE. This CDR3 contains 17 residues. Trimming took 3 bases from V and 0 from J; bases not matched to a gene: 7. The sequenced patients had an expansion of CD8+CD57+ cells seen by flow cytometry. The patients all had a severe acquired aplastic anemia diagnosis. Each patient gave a blood sample that was collected before any therapy had been received. This clonotype has just a few counts. The study profiled TCR beta VDJ and CDR3 using genomic DNA as template. TCRdb reprocessed the reads via MiXCR and lists one record per CDR3 protein. The sample has approximately 470,000 distinct CDR3 sequences, around a third seen once; the top ten hold 0.75% to 0.95%.

J is TRBJ1-3 and V is TRBV9; 9 nucleotides match TRBD1. This clonotype originated in a human donor with aplastic anemia. The sequencing input was sorted CD4+, CD8+, or CD8+CD57+ T cells (not recorded which) from PBMCs. The CDR3 sequence: CASSERGQGLSGNTIYF. The CDR3 nucleotides are TGTGCCAGCAGCGAGAGGGGACAGGGACTCTCTGGAAACACCATATATTTT.